The entry that follows covers one TCR beta chain sequence. Its cognate antigen is unknown. The entry originates in a study of cytotoxic CD8 clonotypes in ibrutinib-treated CLL. Whole-study context: Following a median around 13 months of treatment, with a range of 6 to 36, response samples were taken.

Notes on the study in general: Sustained-remission patients were sampled at one set of times and progressing patients at different ones.

Using immunoSEQ multiplex PCR, the repertoire was profiled, and TCRdb retains in-frame clones only, with some absent. The sample records under 200,000 clones, around 80% being singletons. CDR3 length: 17 amino acids. The rearrangement joins TRBV1 to TRBJ2-7; the table's TRBD1 call for D was not verified on the DNA. TRBV1 is designated a pseudogene. This clonotype was sampled from a human donor with chronic lymphocytic leukemia. Sequences were derived from PBMCs, sampled after 24 months of ibrutinib treatment. CDR3: CTSSQALNSRGRNEQYF. CDR3 DNA: TGCACCAGCAGCCAGGCCCTTAACTCCAGGGGGCGCAACGAGCAGTACTTC.